One sample yielded the 2 T cell receptor beta chains listed below, sequenced in a study of T cells in Graves' hyperthyroidism and ophthalmopathy. RNA transcripts provided the source from which TCR beta CDR3 regions were amplified. HTBI primers were used for first-round RT-PCR of the TCR CDR3. TCRdb processed the multiplex PCR reads anew with MiXCR; each CDR3 protein has one entry. This table has approximately 600,000 distinct CDR3 sequences, less than 25% appearing once. Sequencing was performed on blood. Receptors were obtained from a man aged 30 to 45 with Graves' ophthalmopathy.

In this sample, this clonotype turned up a few times. CDR3 sequence: CASSFTSGRIEQYF. CDR3 coding DNA: TGTGCCAGCAGCTTTACCAGCGGGAGGATCGAGCAGTACTTC. The gene calls are TRBV5-8 and TRBJ2-7; 9 bases fit TRBD2. This CDR3 has 14 residues. Germline V gene data show CDR1 as SGHTS and CDR2 as YDEGEE. V was pared by 2 bases and J by 6 bases, with 6 bases of the junction left unmatched.

V gene TRBV19 combines with J gene TRBJ2-2, with D possibly TRBD2 on 5 matching bases. Germline V gene lookup returns CDR1 LNHDA and CDR2 SQIVND (reference sequence). The CDR3 totals 16 residues. Trimming shortened V by 2 bases and J by 7 bases, and 17 bases separated the two germline ends. The CDR3 nucleotides read TGTGCCAGTAGTATATCGGGTCTAGAGGGTAACGGGGAGCTGTTTTTT. It yields the protein CASSISGLEGNGELFF.